Listed below are T cell receptor beta chains from one sample, sequenced in a study of CD8+ T cells in alopecia areata. Sequencing was performed with immunoSEQ multiplex PCR; in TCRdb, only in-frame clones are kept and a portion is missing. The sample includes 150,000 or so clones, about three fifths of them seen just once. The sequenced material came from CD4+ T cells sorted from blood. The receptors derive from a human donor in good health. CDR3s leave out the opening cysteine and the closing phenylalanine or tryptophan.

v_gene	j_gene	CDR3aa
TRBV4-1	TRBJ2-7	ASSQVSYEQY
TRBV29-1	TRBJ1-1	SVGSASGITEAF
TRBV4-1	TRBJ1-5	ASSPYRDRAQPQH
TRBV7-9	TRBJ2-1	ASSFRAGTGGYNEQF
TRBV20-1	TRBJ2-1	SAGGRNEQF
TRBV29-1	TRBJ1-5	SVGQGLNQPQH
TRBV7-9	TRBJ2-2	ASSVSGLATGELF
TRBV5-1	TRBJ2-2	ASSLSGIGTGELF
TRBV29-1	TRBJ2-1	SVEPTSGAAYNEQF
TRBV5-1	TRBJ2-6	ASSPGTSGANVLT
TRBV29-1	TRBJ2-1	SVEGRTTWDNEQF
TRBV5-4	TRBJ2-1	ASSLGSSGRDEQF
TRBV5-1	TRBJ2-1	ASGGGAEGNEQF
TRBV5-6	TRBJ1-4	ASSLEGRSEKLF
TRBV2	TRBJ2-5	ASSEGGQGKQETQY
TRBV29-1	TRBJ2-5	SVGRSRGGETQY
TRBV6-6	TRBJ2-1	ASSKTSVVHEQF
TRBV7-9	TRBJ2-5	ASSLPTLQETQY
TRBV27	TRBJ1-5	ASSGRINQPQH
TRBV6-5	TRBJ2-2	ASSRGQGNTGELF
TRBV13	TRBJ2-7	AIPARAEGYEQY
TRBV5-1	TRBJ2-3	ASSWGTDTQY
TRBV6-5	TRBJ2-2	ASSQDRGTGELF
TRBV2	TRBJ1-2	ASGRTGNFRPGYT
TRBV13	TRBJ2-1	ASSMRTSGSRF
TRBV4-1	TRBJ2-5	ASSQDRAGGGGETQY
TRBV5-6	TRBJ2-2	ASSQTGGYTGELF
TRBV27	TRBJ2-7	ASRPGTHRSYEQY
TRBV20-1	TRBJ2-7	SWAQASEQY